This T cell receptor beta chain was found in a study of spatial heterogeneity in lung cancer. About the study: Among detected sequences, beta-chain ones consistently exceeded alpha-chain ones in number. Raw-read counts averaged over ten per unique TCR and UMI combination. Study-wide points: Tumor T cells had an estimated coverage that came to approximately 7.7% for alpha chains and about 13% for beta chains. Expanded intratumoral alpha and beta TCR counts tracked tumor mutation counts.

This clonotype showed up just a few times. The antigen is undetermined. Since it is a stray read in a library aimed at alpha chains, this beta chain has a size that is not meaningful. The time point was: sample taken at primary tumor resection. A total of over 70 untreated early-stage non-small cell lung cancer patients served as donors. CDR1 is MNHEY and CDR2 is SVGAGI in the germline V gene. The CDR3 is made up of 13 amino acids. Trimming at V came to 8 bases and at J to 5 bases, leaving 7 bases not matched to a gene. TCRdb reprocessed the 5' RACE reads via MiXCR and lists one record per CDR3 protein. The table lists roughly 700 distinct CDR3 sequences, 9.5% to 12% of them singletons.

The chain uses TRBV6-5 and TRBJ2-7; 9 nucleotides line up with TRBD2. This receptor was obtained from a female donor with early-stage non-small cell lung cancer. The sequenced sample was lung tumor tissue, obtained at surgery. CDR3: CASWREGLNEQYF. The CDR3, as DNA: TGTGCCAGCTGGCGGGAGGGCCTCAACGAGCAGTACTTC.